This T cell receptor beta chain originates from a study of control samples from healthy donors and cancer patients. Assay used: immunoSEQ multiplex PCR; TCRdb lists only in-frame clones, some missing. Of approximately 170,000 clones in the sample, around 94% were seen once. The germline CDR1 and CDR2 sequences are MDHEN and SYDVKM. The V end lost 2 bases, the J end lost 0 bases, and 17 bases lay between the germline ends. This CDR3 has 18 residues. This TCR was recovered from a man aged 25 to 40 in good health. Specimen: blood. The chain links TRBV28 to TRBJ1-5, with D maybe TRBD1 (6 bases). The CDR3 is CASSLGSDSSYSNQPQHF. CDR3 nucleotides: TGTGCCAGCAGTTTAGGTTCGGACAGCTCCTATAGCAATCAGCCCCAGCATTTT.